These T cell receptor beta chains were read from a single sample in a study of response to subunit inactivated influenza vaccine. TCRdb called the RT-PCR reads again in MiXCR, with one record for every CDR3 protein. The sample lists 610,000 or so distinct CDR3 sequences; 13% to 15% were seen once. This specimen consisted of PBMCs from blood, obtained approximately 12 days after vaccination. The receptors here all came from a middle-aged man who received an inactivated influenza vaccine. Both conserved end residues are part of each CDR3. The D gene is left open where the match is weak. Part of the rows lack a size; the others show once, few, many or a class for expanded clones.

j_gene: TRBJ2-1; v_gene: TRBV28; d_gene: .; abundance: many; CDR3nt: TGTGCCAGCAGTCCCTCCGACTCTCACAATGAGCAGTTCTTC; CDR3aa: CASSPSDSHNEQFF
j_gene: TRBJ2-3; v_gene: TRBV6-1; d_gene: .; abundance: .; CDR3nt: TGTGCCAGCAGCCACCGGACAGTCACAGATACGCAGTATTTT; CDR3aa: CASSHRTVTDTQYF
j_gene: TRBJ2-3; v_gene: TRBV6-5; d_gene: .; abundance: .; CDR3nt: TGTGCCGCAAAGGCTACCTACACAGATACGCAGTATTTT; CDR3aa: CAAKATYTDTQYF
j_gene: TRBJ2-1; v_gene: TRBV30; d_gene: .; abundance: .; CDR3nt: TGTGCCTGGAGTGCCGGACTCGAGCTATACAATGAGCAGTTCTTC; CDR3aa: CAWSAGLELYNEQFF
j_gene: TRBJ1-2; v_gene: TRBV2; d_gene: .; abundance: .; CDR3nt: TGTGCCAGCAGTGACTTGGCCCGGTGGGACTATGGCTACACCTTC; CDR3aa: CASSDLARWDYGYTF
j_gene: TRBJ1-4; v_gene: TRBV4-2; d_gene: TRBD1; abundance: many; CDR3nt: TGTGCCAGCAGCCAAGTGACAGGGGGCGATGAAAAACTGTTTTTT; CDR3aa: CASSQVTGGDEKLFF
j_gene: TRBJ2-2; v_gene: TRBV4-1; d_gene: .; abundance: .; CDR3nt: TGCGCCAGCAGCCAAGTTGGGCTAGGGACCGGGGAGCTGTTTTTT; CDR3aa: CASSQVGLGTGELFF
j_gene: TRBJ2-2; v_gene: TRBV7-8; d_gene: TRBD2; abundance: few; CDR3nt: TGTGCCAGCAGAAAGATAGCGGGAGGGGCCGGGGAGCTGTTTTTT; CDR3aa: CASRKIAGGAGELFF
j_gene: TRBJ1-1; v_gene: TRBV6-2/TRBV6-3; d_gene: TRBD1; abundance: .; CDR3nt: TGTGCCAGCAGTTATAATAGGGGGCGAGACACTGAAGCTTTCTTT; CDR3aa: CASSYNRGRDTEAFF
j_gene: TRBJ2-1; v_gene: TRBV11-3; d_gene: .; abundance: .; CDR3nt: TGTGCCAGCAGCCCCGGGCTCACACCCCCCTACAATGAGCAGTTCTTC; CDR3aa: CASSPGLTPPYNEQFF
j_gene: TRBJ2-1; v_gene: TRBV5-5; d_gene: TRBD2; abundance: few; CDR3nt: TGTGCCAGCAGCTTGCCCACTAGCGGAATCGACAATGAGCAGTTCTTC; CDR3aa: CASSLPTSGIDNEQFF
j_gene: TRBJ2-1; v_gene: TRBV29-1; d_gene: .; abundance: .; CDR3nt: TGCAGCGTTGCGGGGGACAGTCACTCCTACAATGAGCAGTTCTTC; CDR3aa: CSVAGDSHSYNEQFF
j_gene: TRBJ2-1; v_gene: TRBV2; d_gene: TRBD2; abundance: few; CDR3nt: TGTGCCAGCAGTGGGACTAGCGGGGGGGCCGTGACGGAGCAGTTCTTC; CDR3aa: CASSGTSGGAVTEQFF
j_gene: TRBJ2-3; v_gene: TRBV7-9; d_gene: TRBD2; abundance: .; CDR3nt: TGTGCCAGCAGCTTAGGGGGGGGACCCCGAACAGATACGCAGTATTTT; CDR3aa: CASSLGGGPRTDTQYF
j_gene: TRBJ2-2; v_gene: TRBV27; d_gene: .; abundance: few; CDR3nt: TGTGCCAGCAGTTTATCAGGGGGGCCCCGGGAGCTGTTTTTT; CDR3aa: CASSLSGGPRELFF
j_gene: TRBJ1-6; v_gene: TRBV28; d_gene: .; abundance: .; CDR3nt: TGTGCCAGCACCAATGGAATAAACAGGGTTACCAATTCACCCCTCCACTTT; CDR3aa: CASTNGINRVTNSPLHF
j_gene: TRBJ1-1; v_gene: TRBV12-3/TRBV12-4; d_gene: TRBD1; abundance: .; CDR3nt: TGTGCCAGCAGAGAAGACAGGGCGAACACTGAAGCTTTCTTT; CDR3aa: CASREDRANTEAFF
j_gene: TRBJ2-1; v_gene: TRBV5-6; d_gene: TRBD2; abundance: many; CDR3nt: TGTGCCAGCAGCTTACGGGAGGCCTCCTACAATGAGCAGTTCTTC; CDR3aa: CASSLREASYNEQFF
j_gene: TRBJ2-1; v_gene: TRBV3-1; d_gene: .; abundance: .; CDR3nt: TGTGCCAGCAGCCAAGAGGGGGGGCCCCACAATGAGCAGTTCTTC; CDR3aa: CASSQEGGPHNEQFF
j_gene: TRBJ2-7; v_gene: TRBV11-2; d_gene: .; abundance: few; CDR3nt: TGTGCCAGCACGAGGGACCGCTTATCATATGAGCAGTACTTC; CDR3aa: CASTRDRLSYEQYF
j_gene: TRBJ1-1; v_gene: TRBV6-5; d_gene: .; abundance: few; CDR3nt: TGTGCCAGCAAAGTTACCCTAGGGCCCTGGAACACTGAAGCTTTCTTT; CDR3aa: CASKVTLGPWNTEAFF
j_gene: TRBJ2-1; v_gene: TRBV4-1; d_gene: TRBD2; abundance: few; CDR3nt: TGCGCCAGCAGCCAAGGCTCACTAGCGGGGTACAATGAGCAGTTCTTC; CDR3aa: CASSQGSLAGYNEQFF
j_gene: TRBJ2-7; v_gene: TRBV27; d_gene: .; abundance: .; CDR3nt: TGTGCCAGCAGTTGGGACGCCGCGGGGTTCGAGCAGTACTTC; CDR3aa: CASSWDAAGFEQYF
j_gene: TRBJ2-7; v_gene: TRBV7-8; d_gene: .; abundance: .; CDR3nt: TGTGCCAGCAGCGTTAGGGTCAGCAACTACGAGCAGTACTTC; CDR3aa: CASSVRVSNYEQYF
j_gene: TRBJ2-7; v_gene: TRBV14; d_gene: .; abundance: .; CDR3nt: TGTGCCAGCAGCCAAGCTGTCAACGAGCAGTACTTC; CDR3aa: CASSQAVNEQYF
j_gene: TRBJ2-6; v_gene: TRBV6-1; d_gene: .; abundance: .; CDR3nt: TGTGCCAGCAGGAGTACAGGGGCCAACGTCCTGACTTTC; CDR3aa: CASRSTGANVLTF
j_gene: TRBJ1-1; v_gene: TRBV6-2/TRBV6-3; d_gene: TRBD1; abundance: .; CDR3nt: TGTGCCAGCAGTTACCTCCCAGGGGGCGCATATGACGCTTTCTTT; CDR3aa: CASSYLPGGAYDAFF
j_gene: TRBJ1-2; v_gene: TRBV7-9; d_gene: .; abundance: .; CDR3nt: TGTGCCAGCAGCGTCGACGCCGGCTATGGCTACACCTTC; CDR3aa: CASSVDAGYGYTF
j_gene: TRBJ1-6; v_gene: TRBV5-5; d_gene: .; abundance: .; CDR3nt: TGTGCCAGCAGCTTGGAAGGGACCGATTCACCCCTCCACTTT; CDR3aa: CASSLEGTDSPLHF
j_gene: TRBJ1-2; v_gene: TRBV5-1; d_gene: .; abundance: many; CDR3nt: TGCGCCAGCAGCTTTTCGGGCGGGGGAGGCGATGGCTACACCTTC; CDR3aa: CASSFSGGGGDGYTF
j_gene: TRBJ1-4; v_gene: TRBV4-1; d_gene: .; abundance: .; CDR3nt: TGCGCCAGCAGCCAAGATGGGGGACTTCGGAATGAAAAACTGTTTTTT; CDR3aa: CASSQDGGLRNEKLFF